Described below is a single T cell receptor beta chain sequence and its context. As yet, its antigen is unknown. This record belongs to a study of shared clonotypes between healthy human individuals. Study-wide points: Clonotype sharing across four donors was observed for around 4.8% of naive CD4 clonotypes.

Assay used: immunoSEQ multiplex PCR; TCRdb lists only in-frame clones, some missing. The sample includes approximately 2.3 million clones, 85% to 95% seen only once; the top ten take 0.39%. The source of this sequence is a man between 18 and 29 years old in good health. Some clones in this sample may be carry-over from other donors' samples. Material for sequencing was naive CD4+ T cells from PBMCs. Stated subset: CD45RA+ positively selected.

The CDR3 here is CASSSNTGGGEQFF. In DNA, the CDR3 is TGCGCCAGCAGCTCCAACACGGGTGGTGGTGAGCAGTTCTTC. V is TRBV5-1 and J is TRBJ2-1; no reliable D call. Germline V lookup: CDR1 SGHRS, CDR2 YFSETQ. The CDR3 runs to 14 residues. Trimming pared 3 bases from V and 9 bases from J, leaving 16 bases between.